This T cell receptor beta chain was sequenced during a study of blood T cell repertoires in COVID-19. The overall study: Collection of acute and convalescent COVID-19 samples took place in the United States, Italy and Spain. The analysed material was cDNA or gDNA that came from T cells, B-cell-depleted T cells, or PBMCs.

The CDR3 has 14 amino acids. In germline, CDR1 is DFQATT, CDR2 SNEGSKA (reference sequence). The V end was cut by 3 bases, the J end by 6 bases, with 14 bases between. Study processing details: Estimation of nucleated cell counts was performed using reference gene primer amplification. The protocol was immunoSEQ multiplex PCR, while the TCRdb copy is restricted to in-frame clones and leaves out a portion. V and J calls and clone size are those listed in that table; D and trimming were worked out from the DNA. This table has 200,000 to 250,000 clones, over 80% appearing once. The chain joins TRBV20-1 to TRBJ2-2, with TRBD2 as a possible D gene (6 bases). The sequence was collected from a woman in her seventies with active or convalescent COVID-19. Sequenced input: peripheral blood. The CDR3 DNA reads as TGCAGTGCTAGTGGGACCGGAGGGGCCGGGGAGCTGTTTTTT. As protein: CSASGTGGAGELFF.